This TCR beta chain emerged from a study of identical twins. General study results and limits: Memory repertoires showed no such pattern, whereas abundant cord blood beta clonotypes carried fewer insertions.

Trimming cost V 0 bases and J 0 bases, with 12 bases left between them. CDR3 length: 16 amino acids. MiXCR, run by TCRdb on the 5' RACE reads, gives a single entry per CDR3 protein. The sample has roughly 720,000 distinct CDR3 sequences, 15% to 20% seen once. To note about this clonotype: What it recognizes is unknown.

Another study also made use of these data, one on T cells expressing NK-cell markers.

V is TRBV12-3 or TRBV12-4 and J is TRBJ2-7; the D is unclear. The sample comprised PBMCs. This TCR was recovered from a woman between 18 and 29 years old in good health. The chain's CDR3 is CASSLAAGISSYEQYF. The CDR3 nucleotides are TGTGCCAGCAGTTTAGCCGCAGGAATAAGCTCCTACGAGCAGTACTTC.